The clone carrying this T cell receptor (beta chain) was recorded many times. It was considered stable Graves' hyperthyroidism when ophthalmopathy did not progress within 18 months. Exclusion of patients followed from uncontrolled infection, other autoimmune disease, pregnancy or lactation. Clinical symptoms, serum thyroxine, TRAb, thyroid ultrasound and orbital computed tomography established diagnosis. RNA transcripts provided the source from which TCR beta CDR3 regions were amplified. HTBI primers were employed in a first-round RT-PCR of the TCR CDR3. TCRdb recomputed calls from the multiplex PCR reads with MiXCR, one row per CDR3 protein. The table lists nearly 750,000 distinct CDR3 sequences, over 35% of them singletons, with about a third in the top ten. CDR1 and CDR2 (germline): SGHTA, FQGNSA. J gave up 3 bases and V 4 bases, and 10 bases lay outside the gene matches. The CDR3 extends over 17 amino acids.

The record originates from a study of T cells in Graves' hyperthyroidism and ophthalmopathy. The sample was blood. The clonotype originates from a middle-aged woman with Graves' hyperthyroidism. The rearrangement uses TRBV7-2 and TRBJ1-5, with 9 positions matching TRBD1. The CDR3 spells CASSSRTGAGTNQPQHF. The CDR3, as DNA: TGTGCCAGCAGCTCTAGGACAGGGGCAGGGACCAATCAGCCCCAGCATTTT.